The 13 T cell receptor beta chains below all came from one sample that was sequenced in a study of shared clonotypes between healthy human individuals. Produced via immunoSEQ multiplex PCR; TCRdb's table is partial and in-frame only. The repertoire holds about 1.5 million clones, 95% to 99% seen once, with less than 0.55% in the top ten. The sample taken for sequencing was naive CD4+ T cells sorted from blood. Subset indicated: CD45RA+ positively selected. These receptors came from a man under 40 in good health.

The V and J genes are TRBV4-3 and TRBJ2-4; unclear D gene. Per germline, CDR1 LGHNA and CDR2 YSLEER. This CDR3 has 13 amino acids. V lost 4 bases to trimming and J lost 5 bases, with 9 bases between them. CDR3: CASSLTTENIQYF. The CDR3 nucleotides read TGCGCCAGCAGCCTTACTACCGAAAACATTCAGTACTTC.

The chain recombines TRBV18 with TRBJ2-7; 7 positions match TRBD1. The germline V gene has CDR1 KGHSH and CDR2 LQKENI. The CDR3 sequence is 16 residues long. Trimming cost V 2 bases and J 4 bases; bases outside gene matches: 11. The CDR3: CASSPRQGLTQYEQYF. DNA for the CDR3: TGTGCCAGCTCACCAAGACAGGGCTTAACCCAATACGAGCAGTACTTC.

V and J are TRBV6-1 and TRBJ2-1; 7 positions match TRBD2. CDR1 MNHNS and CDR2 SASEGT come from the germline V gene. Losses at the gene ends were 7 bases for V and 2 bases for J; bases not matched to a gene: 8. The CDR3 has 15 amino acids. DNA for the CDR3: TGTGCCAGCACCCCAGCGGGGACGACCTACAATGAGCAGTTCTTC. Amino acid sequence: CASTPAGTTYNEQFF.

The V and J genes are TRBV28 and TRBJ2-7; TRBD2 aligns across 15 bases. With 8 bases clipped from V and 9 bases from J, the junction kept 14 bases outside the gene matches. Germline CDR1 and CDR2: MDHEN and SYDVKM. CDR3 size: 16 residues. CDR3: CASRGLAGGPPQGQYF. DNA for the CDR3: TGTGCCAGCCGGGGACTAGCGGGAGGCCCCCCCCAGGGGCAGTACTTC.

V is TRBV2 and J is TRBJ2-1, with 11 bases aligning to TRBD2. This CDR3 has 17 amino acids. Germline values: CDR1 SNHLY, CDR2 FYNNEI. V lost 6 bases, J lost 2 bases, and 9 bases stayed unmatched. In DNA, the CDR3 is TGTGCCAGCAGCGGGAAGGGGACTAGCGGCACCTACAATGAGCAGTTCTTC. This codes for CASSGKGTSGTYNEQFF.

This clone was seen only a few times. CDR3 nucleotides: TGTGCCAGCACACAGGGGGCCATACTAGAGACCCAGTACTTC. Protein sequence: CASTQGAILETQYF. The gene calls are TRBV6-1 and TRBJ2-5; 9 nucleotides match TRBD1. The J segment lost 4 bases and the V segment lost 7 bases, leaving 7 bases of the junction unmatched. CDR1 is MNHNS, CDR2 SASEGT, per germline. The CDR3 totals 14 residues.

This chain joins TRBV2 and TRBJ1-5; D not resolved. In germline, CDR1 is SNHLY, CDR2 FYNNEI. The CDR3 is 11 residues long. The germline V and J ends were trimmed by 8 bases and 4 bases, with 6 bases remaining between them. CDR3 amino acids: CASGDNQPQHF. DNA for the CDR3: TGTGCCAGCGGGGATAATCAGCCCCAGCATTTT.

The chain's CDR3 is CASSPDRIHEQYF. CDR3 sequence (DNA): TGTGCCAGCAGCCCTGACAGAATCCACGAGCAGTACTTC. The chain combines TRBV7-7 with TRBJ2-7, with D perhaps TRBD1 (5 bases). The germline V and J ends were trimmed by 5 bases and 5 bases, with 13 bases remaining between them. The CDR3 spans 13 residues. Germline values: CDR1 SSHAT, CDR2 FNYEAQ (reference sequence).

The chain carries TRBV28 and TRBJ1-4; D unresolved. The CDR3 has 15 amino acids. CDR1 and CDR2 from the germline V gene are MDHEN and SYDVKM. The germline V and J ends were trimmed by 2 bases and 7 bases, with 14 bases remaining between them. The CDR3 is CASSLMGSRGEKLFF. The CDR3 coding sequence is TGTGCCAGCAGTTTAATGGGGAGTCGGGGTGAAAAACTGTTTTTT. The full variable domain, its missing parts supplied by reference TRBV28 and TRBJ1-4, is DVKVTQSSRYLVKRTGEKVFLECVQDMDHENMFWYRQDPGLGLRLIYFSYDVKMKEKGDIPEGYSVSREKKERFSLILESASTNQTSMYLCASSLMGSRGEKLFFGSGTQLSVL.

The CDR3 DNA reads TGTGCCAGCAGTACAGGAGGGCCTCTGCCAGATACGCAGTATTTT. Protein product: CASSTGGPLPDTQYF. The chain links TRBV27 to TRBJ2-3, with D possibly being TRBD2 (6 bases). CDR3 length: 15 amino acids. CDR1 and CDR2 (germline): MNHEY, SMNVEV (reference sequence). V was trimmed by 5 bases and J by 4 bases, leaving 16 bases between them.

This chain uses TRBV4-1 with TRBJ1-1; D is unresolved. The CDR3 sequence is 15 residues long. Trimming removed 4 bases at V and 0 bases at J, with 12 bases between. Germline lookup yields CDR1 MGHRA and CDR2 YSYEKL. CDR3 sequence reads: CASSLTNFLNTEAFF. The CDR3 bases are TGCGCCAGCAGCCTTACGAACTTTTTGAACACTGAAGCTTTCTTT.

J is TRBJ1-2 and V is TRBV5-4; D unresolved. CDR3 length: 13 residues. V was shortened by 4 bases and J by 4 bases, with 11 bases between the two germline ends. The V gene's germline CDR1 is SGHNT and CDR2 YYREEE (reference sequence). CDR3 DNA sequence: TGTGCCAGCAGCCCGACGGAATCCTATGGCTACACCTTC. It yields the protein CASSPTESYGYTF.

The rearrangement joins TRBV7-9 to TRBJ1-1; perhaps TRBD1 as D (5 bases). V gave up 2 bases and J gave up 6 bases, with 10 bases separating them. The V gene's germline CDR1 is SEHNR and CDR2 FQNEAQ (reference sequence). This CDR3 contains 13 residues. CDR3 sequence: CASSLQGRAEAFF. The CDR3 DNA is TGTGCCAGCAGCTTACAGGGACGGGCTGAAGCTTTCTTT.